The clone carrying this T cell receptor beta chain was seen repeatedly, ten times or more. Its antigen is still unknown. This specimen comes from a study of regulatory T cells in long-lasting Graves disease. Study findings and constraints: Comparison showed that persistent patients shared more public clonotypes (roughly 2,500) than new patients (roughly 1,000).

As to time point: persistent/refractory GD, antithyroid drugs over 5 years with positive TRAb. From PBMCs, RNA was extracted and then used to make the TCR library. Relying on iRepertoire HTBI primers and Arm-PCR of CDR3 regions, the team built TCR beta libraries. TCRdb recomputed calls from the multiplex PCR reads with MiXCR, one row per CDR3 protein. Here the sample spans around 460,000 distinct CDR3 sequences, about 22% being singletons. V dropped 3 bases and J dropped 0 bases, with 12 bases sitting between them. Germline CDR1 and CDR2: SEHNR and FQNEAQ (reference sequence). CDR3 length equals 16 residues.

This specimen was peripheral blood mononuclear cells (PBMCs), taken when the disease was refractory, from a patient treated with antithyroid drugs. The chain recombines TRBV7-9 with TRBJ2-4; D is undetermined. The clonotype comes from a female donor with Graves disease. The CDR3 DNA is TGTGCCAGCAGCTTTCCAGGAAATCTAGCCAAAAACATTCAGTACTTC. Residues: CASSFPGNLAKNIQYF.